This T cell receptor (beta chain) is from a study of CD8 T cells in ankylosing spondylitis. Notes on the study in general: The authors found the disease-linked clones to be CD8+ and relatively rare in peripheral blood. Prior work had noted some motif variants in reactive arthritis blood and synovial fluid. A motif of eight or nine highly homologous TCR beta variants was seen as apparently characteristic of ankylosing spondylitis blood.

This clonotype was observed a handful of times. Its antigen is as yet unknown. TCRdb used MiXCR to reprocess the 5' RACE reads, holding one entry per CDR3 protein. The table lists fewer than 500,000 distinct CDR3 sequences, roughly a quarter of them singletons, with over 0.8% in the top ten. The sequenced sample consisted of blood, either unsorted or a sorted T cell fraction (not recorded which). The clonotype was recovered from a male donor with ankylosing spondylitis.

CDR3 residues: CATSWGSQHEQFF. CDR3 coding DNA: TGCGCCACGTCCTGGGGCTCCCAGCATGAGCAGTTCTTC. The V gene is TRBV5-1, the J gene TRBJ2-1; a weak D match, TRBD1 (5 bases). Trimming cost V 9 bases and J 8 bases, with 18 bases left between them. The germline gives CDR1 SGHRS, CDR2 YFSETQ. CDR3 length: 13 amino acids.